This record looks at one T cell receptor beta chain sequence and its context. Germline CDR1 reads DFQATT; CDR2 reads SNEGSKA (reference sequence). The ends were cut back, 3 bases at V and 7 bases at J, with 36 bases in the middle. CDR3 length: 20 residues. The data stem from a study of blood T cell repertoires in COVID-19. Across the whole study: T cells, B-cell-depleted T cells, or PBMCs supplied cDNA or gDNA.

Study processing details: It was from reference gene primer amplification that nucleated cell counts were estimated. This table comes from immunoSEQ multiplex PCR, and its TCRdb copy is limited to in-frame clones, with some not included. That table supplies the V and J calls and clone size; D and trimming were determined from the DNA. In the table there are around 64,000 clones, 80% to 90% of which are singletons. This receptor was obtained from a man in his forties or fifties with active COVID-19. The V call is TRBV20-1, the J call TRBJ2-5; D is possibly TRBD2 (5 bases). The sample was peripheral blood. The DNA for the CDR3 is TGCAGTGCTAGTGACGTTTCCGGGTGGAATACAATGCGAGGGTCCGGGACCCAGTACTTC. This gives the protein CSASDVSGWNTMRGSGTQYF.